The source of this TCR beta chain is a study of technical replicates of blood from a few donors. Germline V gives CDR1 SGHRS, CDR2 YFSETQ. The CDR3 runs 12 residues. Trimming removed 1 base from V and 7 bases from J, with 6 bases in between. The method was immunoSEQ multiplex PCR; TCRdb's version includes in-frame clones alone and lacks a portion of them. The sample has about 81,000 clones; around 96% are singletons. The receptor was derived from a human donor in good health. The chain employs TRBV5-1 and TRBJ2-1; D unclear. Sequencing used T cells isolated from PBMCs. The CDR3 region is CASSLFLNEQFF. The CDR3 DNA follows: TGCGCCAGCAGCTTGTTTCTTAATGAGCAGTTCTTC.